The following is a T cell receptor beta chain sequence with its context. Antigen specificity is unknown. Produced via immunoSEQ multiplex PCR; TCRdb's table is partial and in-frame only. Of fewer than 100,000 clones in the sample, approximately 90% were seen once. This specimen comes from a study of T cell responses to AZD1222 COVID-19 vaccine. The CDR3 loop spans 15 amino acids. V lost 6 bases to trimming and J lost 5 bases; unmatched junction nucleotides: 6. Germline assignment: CDR1 SGHTA and CDR2 FQGNSA. Second-dose recipients at about 4 or about 12 weeks were treated as one pooled group. The study's findings and limits: Baseline antibody screening turned up just a handful of seropositive AZD1222 recipients.

The source is an adult who received the AZD1222 COVID-19 vaccine. V gene TRBV7-2 combines with J gene TRBJ2-5; TRBD2 aligns across 13 bases. The sequencing used peripheral blood, collected 28 days after the second AZD1222 dose. The CDR3 DNA reads as TGTGCCAGCAGTCAACTAGCGGGGGGGCCTGAGACCCAGTACTTC. Translating gives CASSQLAGGPETQYF. Drawing the rest from reference TRBV7-2 and TRBJ2-5, the complete variable domain is GAGVSQSPSNKVTEKGKDVELRCDPISGHTALYWYRQSLGQGLEFLIYFQGNSAPDKSGLPSDRFSAERTGGSVSTLTIQRTQQEDSAVYLCASSQLAGGPETQYFGPGTRLLVL.